What follows is one TCR beta chain and its context. Its specificity is not known. Germline is not matched at one junction end, which may reflect a read error. The CDR3 is 19 residues long. Germline V gives CDR1 KGHSH, CDR2 LQKENI. This sample stems from a study of T cells in Graves' hyperthyroidism and ophthalmopathy. Overall study results and limits: Blood also contained most expanded thyroid clonotypes above 0.001.

Amplified TCR beta CDR3 regions came from RNA transcripts. In the first-round RT-PCR of the TCR CDR3, the HTBI primer set was used. One entry per CDR3 protein results from TCRdb running MiXCR on the multiplex PCR reads. The sample includes approximately 710,000 distinct CDR3 sequences, approximately 15% of them seen just once. The TCR sequence derives from a man over 45 with Graves' hyperthyroidism. The chain joins TRBV18 to TRBJ2-1, with 7 positions matching TRBD2. Sequencing input: blood. In DNA form, the CDR3 reads TGTGCCAGCTCACCGTCCGGGGCAGGGCTAGCGGTCTCCTACAATGAGCAGTCCTTC. Translated: CASSPSGAGLAVSYNEQSF.